This T cell receptor beta chain appears in the sequencing data of a study of CD8+ T cells in alopecia areata. General study points: Persistence of many expanded lesional clones was seen in scalp and blood during tofacitinib.

In the case of this clone: What it recognizes is unknown.

Regarding treatment: oral pan-JAK inhibitor, 5-10 mg twice daily. CDR1 and CDR2 from the germline V gene are SQVTM and ANQGSEA. The CDR3 is made up of 13 amino acids. Deletions cut 5 bases from V and 4 bases from J, with 12 bases between. The sequencing template was cDNA reverse transcribed from extracted RNA. Sequencing was performed with immunoSEQ multiplex PCR; in TCRdb, only in-frame clones are kept and a portion is missing. The sample lists some 100,000 clones; about three fifths were seen once. This clonotype was obtained from a human donor with alopecia areata. Here the sequenced sample was CD8+ T cells sorted from blood, taken at week 4, from a patient treated with tofacitinib. The genes are TRBV29-1 and TRBJ1-5; possibly TRBD1 for D (5 bases). CDR3 in amino acids: CSVLGEGNQPQHF. Here the CDR3 DNA reads TGCAGCGTTTTAGGAGAGGGGAATCAGCCCCAGCATTTT. Looking up the rest from reference TRBV29-1 and TRBJ1-5 gives the full variable domain: SAVISQKPSRDICQRGTSLTIQCQVDSQVTMMFWYRQQPGQSLTLIATANQGSEATYESGFVIDKFPISRPNLTFSTLTVSNMSPEDSSIYLCSVLGEGNQPQHFGDGTRLSIL.